This TCR beta chain was identified during a study of shared clonotypes between healthy human individuals. Study-level points and caveats: Generally, naive subsets (rather than memory subsets) showed larger estimated richness. Having only a few donors restricted how much genetic and exposure-history diversity was captured.

As concerns this clone: Its antigen remains unknown.

Researchers partitioned CD4+ cells into CD45RA+ naive and CD45RA-negative memory subsets. Assay: immunoSEQ multiplex PCR; the TCRdb copy retains only in-frame clones and omits some. The data hold some 500,000 clones, with 90% to 96% observed a single time. Material for sequencing was naive CD4+ T cells sorted from blood. Subset reported: CD45RA+ positively selected. This TCR was recovered from a woman aged 25-40 years in good health.

The CDR3, as DNA: TGCGCCAGCAGCCAAGTATCCGCTAGGGAGGCCAAAAACATTCAGTACTTC. Its translation: CASSQVSAREAKNIQYF. This chain uses TRBV4-1 with TRBJ2-4; a possible D gene is TRBD2 (5 bases). Germline loops: CDR1 MGHRA, CDR2 YSYEKL. The ends were cut back, 1 base at V and 1 base at J, with 14 bases in the middle. The CDR3 covers 17 residues.